The T cell receptor (beta chain) described here comes from a study of shared clonotypes between healthy human individuals. Findings and caveats of the study: A reduction in generation probabilities was seen for non-shared clonotypes relative to those shared by all four donors.

TCRdb's table, derived via immunoSEQ multiplex PCR, lists solely in-frame clones and lacks some. The table includes about 2.3 million clones, 85% to 95% detected once. Remarks on this clone: Its cognate antigen is unknown.

This CDR3 contains 11 residues. Trimming left V 0 bases short and J 9 bases short, with 7 bases between. Germline assignment: CDR1 SGHNT and CDR2 YYREEE (reference sequence). This sequence joins TRBV5-4 and TRBJ2-7; D is ambiguous. Specimen: naive CD4+ T cells from PBMCs. Subset in this sample: CD45RA+ positively selected. This receptor was taken from a man aged 18 to 29 in good health. Some clones in this sample may be carry-over from other donors' samples. In nucleotides, the CDR3 is TGTGCCAGCAGCTTGGCGCAGGTGCAGTACTTC. Translation gives CASSLAQVQYF.